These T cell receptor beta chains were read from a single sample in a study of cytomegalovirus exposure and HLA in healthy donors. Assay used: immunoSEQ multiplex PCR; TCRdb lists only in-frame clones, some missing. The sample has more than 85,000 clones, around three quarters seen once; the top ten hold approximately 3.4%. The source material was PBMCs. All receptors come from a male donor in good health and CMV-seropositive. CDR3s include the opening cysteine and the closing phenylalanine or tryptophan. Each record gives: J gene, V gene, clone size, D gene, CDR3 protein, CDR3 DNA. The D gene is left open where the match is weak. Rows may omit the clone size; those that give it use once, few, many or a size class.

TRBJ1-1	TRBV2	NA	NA	CASRRGTPLNTEAFF	TGTGCCAGCAGGCGGGGGACCCCCTTAAACACTGAAGCTTTCTTT
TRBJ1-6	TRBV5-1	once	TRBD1	CASSWGQGANSPLHF	TGCGCCAGCAGCTGGGGACAGGGGGCAAATTCACCCCTCCACTTT
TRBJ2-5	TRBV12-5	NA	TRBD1	CASGPGQGLQETQYF	TGTGCTAGTGGCCCCGGACAGGGCCTACAAGAGACCCAGTACTTC
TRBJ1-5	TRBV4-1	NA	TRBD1	CASSLRQGSGQPQHF	TGCGCCAGCAGCCTACGACAGGGCTCGGGCCAGCCCCAGCATTTT
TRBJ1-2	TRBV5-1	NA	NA	CASSPAVGYGYTF	TGCGCCAGCAGCCCCGCGGTCGGCTATGGCTACACCTTC
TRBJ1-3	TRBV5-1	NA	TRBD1	CASSRDRASGNTIYF	TGCGCCAGCAGCCGAGACAGGGCTTCTGGAAACACCATATATTTT
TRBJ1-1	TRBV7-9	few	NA	CASSLERFQAFF	TGTGCCAGCAGCTTAGAACGGTTCCAAGCTTTCTTT
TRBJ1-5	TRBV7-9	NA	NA	CASSLGGGKGPNQPQHF	TGTGCCAGCAGCTTGGGGGGTGGGAAGGGCCCCAATCAGCCCCAGCATTTT
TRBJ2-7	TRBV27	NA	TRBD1	CASRATGSVHEQYF	TGTGCCAGCAGGGCGACAGGGTCTGTCCACGAGCAGTACTTC
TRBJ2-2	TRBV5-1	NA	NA	CASSPGQSNTGELFF	TGCGCCAGCAGCCCAGGACAATCGAACACCGGGGAGCTGTTTTTT
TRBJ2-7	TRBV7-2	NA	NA	CASSLGGGSAEQYF	TGTGCCAGCAGCTTAGGAGGGGGTTCGGCCGAGCAGTACTTC
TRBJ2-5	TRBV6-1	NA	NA	CASSETMVVTQYF	TGTGCCAGCAGTGAAACTATGGTTGTGACCCAGTACTTC
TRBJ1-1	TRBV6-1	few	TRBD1	CASSLRGRTEAFF	TGTGCCAGCAGCCTCAGGGGGCGCACTGAAGCTTTCTTT
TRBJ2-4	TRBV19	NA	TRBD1	CASSRQGENIQYF	TGTGCCAGTAGTAGACAGGGCGAAAACATTCAGTACTTC
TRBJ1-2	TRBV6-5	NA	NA	CASSYSSRGSYGYTF	TGTGCCAGCAGTTACTCGTCAAGGGGGTCCTATGGCTACACCTTC